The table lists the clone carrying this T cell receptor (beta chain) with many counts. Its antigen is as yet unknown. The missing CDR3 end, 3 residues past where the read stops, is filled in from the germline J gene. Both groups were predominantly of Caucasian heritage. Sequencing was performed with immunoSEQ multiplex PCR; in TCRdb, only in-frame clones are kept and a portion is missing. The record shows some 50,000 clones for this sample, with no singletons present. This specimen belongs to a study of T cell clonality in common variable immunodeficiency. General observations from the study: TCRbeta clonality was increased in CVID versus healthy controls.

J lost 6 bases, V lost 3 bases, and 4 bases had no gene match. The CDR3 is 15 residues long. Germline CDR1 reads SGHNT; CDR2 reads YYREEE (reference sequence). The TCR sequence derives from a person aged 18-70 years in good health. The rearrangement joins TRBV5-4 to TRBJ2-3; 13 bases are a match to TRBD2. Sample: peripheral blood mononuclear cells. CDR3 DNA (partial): TGTGCCAGCAGCTACGGACTAGCGGGGGTGGATACG. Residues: CASSYGLAGVDT. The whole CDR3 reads CASSYGLAGVDTQYF.